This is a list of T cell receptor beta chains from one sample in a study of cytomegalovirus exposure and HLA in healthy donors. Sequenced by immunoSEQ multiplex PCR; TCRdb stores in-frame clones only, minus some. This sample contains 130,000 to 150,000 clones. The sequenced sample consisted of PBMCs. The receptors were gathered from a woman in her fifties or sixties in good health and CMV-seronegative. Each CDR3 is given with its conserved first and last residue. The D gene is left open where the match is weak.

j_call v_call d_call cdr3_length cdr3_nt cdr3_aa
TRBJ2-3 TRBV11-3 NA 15 TGTGCCAGCAGCTTAAACGGGGGAGAGGCAGATACGCAGTATTTT CASSLNGGEADTQYF
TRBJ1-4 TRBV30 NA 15 TGTGCCTGGAGTGTAAATAGAGGGGAGGGCGAAAAACTGTTTTTT CAWSVNRGEGEKLFF
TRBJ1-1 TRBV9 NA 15 TGTGCCAGCAGCGTAGCTGGGGCCCCGAACACTGAAGCTTTCTTT CASSVAGAPNTEAFF
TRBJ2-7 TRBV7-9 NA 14 TGTGCCAGCAGCACCGGAGGCGCGTCCTACGAGCAGTACTTC CASSTGGASYEQYF
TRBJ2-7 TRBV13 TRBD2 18 TGTGCCAGCAGCTCAGACGGGACTAGCGGGAGGGCCCCCTACGAGCAGTACTTC CASSSDGTSGRAPYEQYF
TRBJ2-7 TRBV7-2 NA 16 TGTGCCAGCAGTCCAGCAGGGACACGGAGCTCCTACGAGCAGTACTTC CASSPAGTRSSYEQYF
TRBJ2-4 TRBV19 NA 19 TGTGCCAGTAGTACAGGAGGTCCCCGGTCGGGTTTAGCCAAAAACATTCAGTACTTC CASSTGGPRSGLAKNIQYF
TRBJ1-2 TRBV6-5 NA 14 TGTGCCAGCAGTTACGGGGCCTCCGGAGGGGGCTACACCTTC CASSYGASGGGYTF
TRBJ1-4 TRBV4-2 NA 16 TGTGCCAGCAGCAACGCACAGGGAATATCTAATGAAAAACTGTTTTTT CASSNAQGISNEKLFF
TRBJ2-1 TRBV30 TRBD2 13 TGTGCCTGGACGGGGGGGGCCTACAATGAGCAGTTCTTC CAWTGGAYNEQFF
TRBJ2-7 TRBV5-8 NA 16 TGTGCCAGCAGCTTGAGGAGGGGGCACTCCTCCTACGAGCAGTACTTC CASSLRRGHSSYEQYF
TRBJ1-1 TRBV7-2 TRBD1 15 TGTGCCAGCAGCTTAGACCCCACAGGGGCAAGGGGAGCTTTCTTT CASSLDPTGARGAFF
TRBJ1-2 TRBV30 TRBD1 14 TGTGCCTGGAGTGTGACGAGACAGGGGACTGGCTACACCTTC CAWSVTRQGTGYTF
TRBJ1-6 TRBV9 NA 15 TGTGCCAGCAGCCGCGGGACCGGCTATAATTCACCCCTCCACTTT CASSRGTGYNSPLHF
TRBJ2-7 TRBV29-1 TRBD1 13 TGCAGCGTTGACCCCACAGGGGGCGCCGAGCAGTACTTC CSVDPTGGAEQYF
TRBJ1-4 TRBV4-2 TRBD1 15 TGTGCCAGCAGCTCGCGGGACAGCGAAAATGAAAAACTGTTTTTT CASSSRDSENEKLFF
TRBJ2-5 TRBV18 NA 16 TGTGCCAGCTCACAAAATAGTCTCGATCCGCAAGAGACCCAGTACTTC CASSQNSLDPQETQYF
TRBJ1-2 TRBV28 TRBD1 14 TGTGCCAGCAGTTCCGGGACAGGGGTAGGAGGCTACACCTTC CASSSGTGVGGYTF
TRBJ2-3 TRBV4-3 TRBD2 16 TGCGCCAGCAGCCAGGGGACTAGCGGATCCACAGATACGCAGTATTTT CASSQGTSGSTDTQYF
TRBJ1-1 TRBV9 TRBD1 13 TGTGCCAGCACTGGACAGGGGAGCACTGAAGCTTTCTTT CASTGQGSTEAFF
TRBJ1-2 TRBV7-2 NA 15 TGTGCCAGCAGCTTAGACAGGGATGGTTTCGGGGGCTACACCTTC CASSLDRDGFGGYTF